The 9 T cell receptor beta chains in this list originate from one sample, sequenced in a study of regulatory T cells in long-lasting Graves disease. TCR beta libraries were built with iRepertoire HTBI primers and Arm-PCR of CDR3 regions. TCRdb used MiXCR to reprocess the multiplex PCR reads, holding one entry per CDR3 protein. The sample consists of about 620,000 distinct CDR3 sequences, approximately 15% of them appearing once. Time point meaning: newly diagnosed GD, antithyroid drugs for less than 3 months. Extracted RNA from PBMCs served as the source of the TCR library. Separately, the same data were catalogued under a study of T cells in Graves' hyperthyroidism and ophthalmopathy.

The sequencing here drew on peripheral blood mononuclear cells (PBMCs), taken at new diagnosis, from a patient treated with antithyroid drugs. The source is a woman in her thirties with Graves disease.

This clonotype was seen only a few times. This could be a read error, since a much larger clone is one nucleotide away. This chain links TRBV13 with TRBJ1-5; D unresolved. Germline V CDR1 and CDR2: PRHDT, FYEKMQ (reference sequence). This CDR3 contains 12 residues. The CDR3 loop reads CAGSLGVQPQHF. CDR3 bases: TGTGCCGGCAGCTTGGGCGTTCAGCCCCAGCATTTT.

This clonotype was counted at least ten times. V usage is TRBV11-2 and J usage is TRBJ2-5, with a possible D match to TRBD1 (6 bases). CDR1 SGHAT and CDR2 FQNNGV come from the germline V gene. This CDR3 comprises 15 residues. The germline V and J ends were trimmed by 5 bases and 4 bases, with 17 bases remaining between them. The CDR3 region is CASSPPAGAPETQYF. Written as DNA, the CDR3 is TGTGCCAGCAGCCCACCTGCAGGGGCCCCAGAGACCCAGTACTTC.

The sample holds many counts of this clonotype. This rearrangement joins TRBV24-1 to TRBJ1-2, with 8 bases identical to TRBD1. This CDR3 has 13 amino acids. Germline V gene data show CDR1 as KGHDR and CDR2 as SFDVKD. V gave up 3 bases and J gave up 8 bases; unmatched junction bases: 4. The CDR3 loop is CATSDQGARGYTF. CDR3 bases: TGTGCCACCAGTGATCAGGGGGCGCGAGGCTACACCTTC.

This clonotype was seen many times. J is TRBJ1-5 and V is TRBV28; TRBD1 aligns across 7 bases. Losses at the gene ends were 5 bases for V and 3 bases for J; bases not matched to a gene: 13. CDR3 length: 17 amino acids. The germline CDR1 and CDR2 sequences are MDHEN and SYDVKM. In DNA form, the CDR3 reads TGTGCCAGCAGTGAACCTACAGGGGAGCGGTTCAATCAGCCCCAGCATTTT. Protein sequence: CASSEPTGERFNQPQHF. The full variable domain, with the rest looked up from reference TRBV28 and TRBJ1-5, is DVKVTQSSRYLVKRTGEKVFLECVQDMDHENMFWYRQDPGLGLRLIYFSYDVKMKEKGDIPEGYSVSREKKERFSLILESASTNQTSMYLCASSEPTGERFNQPQHFGDGTRLSIL.

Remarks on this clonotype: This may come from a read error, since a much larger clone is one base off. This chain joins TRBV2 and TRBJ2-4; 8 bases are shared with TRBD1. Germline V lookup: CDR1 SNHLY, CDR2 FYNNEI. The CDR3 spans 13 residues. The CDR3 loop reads CASNYRGANILYF. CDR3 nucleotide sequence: TGTGCCAGCAATTACAGGGGGGCAAACATTCTGTACTTC.

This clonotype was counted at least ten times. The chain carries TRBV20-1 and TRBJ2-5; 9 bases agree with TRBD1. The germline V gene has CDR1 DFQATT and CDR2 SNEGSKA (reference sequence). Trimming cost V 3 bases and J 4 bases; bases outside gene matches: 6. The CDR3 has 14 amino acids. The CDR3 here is CSARGQGWLETQYF. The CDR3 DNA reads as TGCAGTGCTAGGGGACAGGGCTGGTTAGAGACCCAGTACTTC.

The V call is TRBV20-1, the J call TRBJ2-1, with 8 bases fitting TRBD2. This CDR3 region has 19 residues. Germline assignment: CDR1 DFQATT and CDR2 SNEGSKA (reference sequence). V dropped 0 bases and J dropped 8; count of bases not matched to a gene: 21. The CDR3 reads CSARDWRREVRGGVDEQFF. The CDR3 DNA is TGCAGTGCTAGAGATTGGCGGCGGGAGGTCCGGGGGGGAGTGGATGAGCAGTTCTTC.

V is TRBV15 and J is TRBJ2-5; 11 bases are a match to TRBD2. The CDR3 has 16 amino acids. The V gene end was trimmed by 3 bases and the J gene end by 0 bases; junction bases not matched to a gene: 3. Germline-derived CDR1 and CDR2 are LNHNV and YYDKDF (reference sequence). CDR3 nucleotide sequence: TGTGCCACCAGCAGGGGACTAGCGGTGTACCAAGAGACCCAGTACTTC. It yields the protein CATSRGLAVYQETQYF. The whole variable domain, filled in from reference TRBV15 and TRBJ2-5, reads DAMVIQNPRYQVTQFGKPVTLSCSQTLNHNVMYWYQQKSSQAPKLLFHYYDKDFNNEADTPDNFQSRRPNTSFCFLDIRSPGLGDTAMYLCATSRGLAVYQETQYFGPGTRLLVL.

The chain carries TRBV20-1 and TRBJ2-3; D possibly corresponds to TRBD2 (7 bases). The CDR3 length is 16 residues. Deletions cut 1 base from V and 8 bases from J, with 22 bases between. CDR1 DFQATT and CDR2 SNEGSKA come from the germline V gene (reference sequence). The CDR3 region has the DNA TGCAGTGCTAGAGGTGGGGGGGGGGCCTTAATCGGTACGCAGTATTTT. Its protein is CSARGGGGALIGTQYF.